Listed here are 14 T cell receptor beta chains from one sample, sequenced in a study of T cell repertoires in cytomegalovirus infection. TCRdb reanalysed the reads using MiXCR and keeps one entry per CDR3 protein. The sample carries some 150,000 distinct CDR3 sequences, around 22% recorded once. Material: PBMCs. These receptors all stem from a human donor in good health (CMV status not recorded). Some clones in this sample may be carry-over from other donors' samples.

CDR3 sequence (DNA): TGCAGTGCTAGAGGGGACATCTACAATGAGCAGTTCTTC. Its translation: CSARGDIYNEQFF. The chain has TRBV20-1 and TRBJ2-1; D possibly corresponds to TRBD1 (6 bases). The CDR3 spans 13 residues. V gave up 1 base and J gave up 3 bases, with 7 bases separating them. Germline-derived CDR1 and CDR2 are DFQATT and SNEGSKA (reference sequence).

This clonotype showed up just a few times. CDR3 amino acids: CASRVTGPNTEAFF. The CDR3 DNA reads TGTGCCAGCAGGGTCACAGGGCCGAACACTGAAGCTTTCTTT. V is TRBV12-3 or TRBV12-4 and J is TRBJ1-1, with D maybe TRBD1 (6 bases). CDR3 size: 14 residues. The ends were cut back, 6 bases at V and 1 base at J, with 12 bases in the middle.

This rearrangement joins TRBV28 to TRBJ2-5; 7 nucleotides line up with TRBD2. Trimming at V came to 5 bases and at J to 6 bases, leaving 12 bases not matched to a gene. Germline assignment: CDR1 MDHEN and CDR2 SYDVKM. This CDR3 spans 15 amino acids. CDR3 sequence (DNA): TGTGCCAGCAGTCTGGGACTACCCTATGCCAAGACCCAGTACTTC. Its protein product is CASSLGLPYAKTQYF.

With respect to this clonotype: Germline and junction disagree at one end, which may indicate a read error. V usage is TRBV4-1 and J usage is TRBJ2-1; the D is unclear. This CDR3 is built from 15 residues. The germline CDR1 and CDR2 sequences are MGHRA and YSYEKL. The CDR3 bases are TGCGCCAGCAGCCAAGATGGAACAGAGTACAATCAGCAGTTCTTC. This sequence encodes CASSQDGTEYNQQFF.

This clonotype has at least ten counts. The J gene is TRBJ2-1, the V gene TRBV7-2, with 13 bases lining up with TRBD2. Germline-derived CDR1 and CDR2 are SGHTA and FQGNSA. The CDR3 length is 17 residues. With 0 bases clipped from V and 5 bases from J, the junction kept 4 bases outside the gene matches. CDR3 nucleotides: TGTGCCAGCAGCTTAGCCTTAACTAGCGGGAGGGACAATGAGCAGTTCTTC. Translating it yields CASSLALTSGRDNEQFF.

The V call is TRBV30, the J call TRBJ1-4, with 10 positions matching TRBD1. V was clipped by 1 base and J by 5 bases; unmatched bases: 4. The CDR3 is made up of 15 amino acids. Germline V gene sequence: CDR1 GTSNPN, CDR2 SVGIG (reference sequence). CDR3 region: CAWSARQGANEKLFF. CDR3 nucleotides: TGTGCCTGGAGTGCCCGACAGGGGGCAAATGAAAAACTGTTTTTT.

Comment on this clonotype: The germline gene is not matched at one end of the junction; a read error may be the cause. This chain connects TRBV7-3 to TRBJ1-2; D is ambiguous. Germline loops: CDR1 SGHTA, CDR2 FQGTGA. There are 14 residues in the CDR3. The CDR3: CASSYETDNYGDTF. CDR3 nucleotide sequence: TGTGCCAGCAGCTATGAGACGGATAACTATGGCGACACCTTC.

This clonotype was counted between two and nine times. The rearrangement joins TRBV19 to TRBJ1-2; D is possibly TRBD1 (6 bases). CDR1 and CDR2 (germline): LNHDA, SQIVND (reference sequence). The CDR3 spans 15 residues. Trimming stripped 3 bases from V and 3 bases from J, with 14 bases between. CDR3 in amino acids: CASSIQITGYYGYTF. CDR3 sequence (DNA): TGTGCCAGTAGTATCCAAATTACAGGGTACTATGGCTACACCTTC.

This clonotype appeared many times. V usage is TRBV7-2 and J usage is TRBJ2-3, with TRBD2 matching over 7 bases. CDR3 length: 16 residues. From germline, CDR1 is SGHTA and CDR2 FQGNSA. Germline trimming cut 5 bases from V and 1 base from J; bases unmatched to any gene: 9. The CDR3 spells CASSPSPGGGTDTQYF. CDR3 nucleotide sequence: TGTGCCAGCAGCCCCTCTCCGGGAGGTGGCACAGATACGCAGTATTTT. Complete variable domain (other parts from reference TRBV7-2 and TRBJ2-3): GAGVSQSPSNKVTEKGKDVELRCDPISGHTALYWYRQSLGQGLEFLIYFQGNSAPDKSGLPSDRFSAERTGGSVSTLTIQRTQQEDSAVYLCASSPSPGGGTDTQYFGPGTRLTVL.

The rearrangement links TRBV19 to TRBJ2-3; the match to TRBD2 covers 9 bases. The germline gives CDR1 LNHDA, CDR2 SQIVND (reference sequence). Trimming removed 5 bases from V and 4 bases from J; junction bases left unmatched: 13. The CDR3 runs 17 residues. The CDR3 reads CASSPLGAGGPSDTQYF. The CDR3 region has the DNA TGTGCCAGTAGTCCCCTAGGGGCGGGGGGGCCGTCAGATACGCAGTATTTT.

The CDR3 is CASTPSGGLYNEQFF. DNA of the CDR3: TGTGCCAGCACCCCAAGCGGGGGGCTTTACAATGAGCAGTTCTTC. The rearrangement links TRBV11-2 to TRBJ2-1; 9 nucleotides match TRBD2. There are 15 residues in the CDR3. The trim removed 7 bases at V and 4 bases at J, leaving 8 bases unmatched. Germline V lookup: CDR1 SGHAT, CDR2 FQNNGV.

This clonotype was counted at least ten times. The J gene is TRBJ2-7, the V gene TRBV7-8; 10 bases agree with TRBD2. Per germline, CDR1 SGHVS and CDR2 FQNEAQ. The CDR3 is 15 residues long. Trimming at V came to 5 bases and at J to 3 bases, leaving 7 bases not matched to a gene. This CDR3 reads CASSVGLALIYEQYF. The CDR3 nucleotides read TGTGCCAGCAGCGTGGGACTAGCGCTAATCTACGAGCAGTACTTC. The full variable domain, in which reference TRBV7-8 and TRBJ2-7 provide the parts outside the CDR3, is GAGVSQSPRYKVAKRGQDVALRCDPISGHVSLFWYQQALGQGPEFLTYFQNEAQLDKSGLPSDRFFAERPEGSVSTLKIQRTQQEDSAVYLCASSVGLALIYEQYFGPGTRLTVT.

This clonotype appeared a few times. The chain couples TRBV29-1 to TRBJ2-1, with TRBD2 identical over 12 bases. The CDR3 extends over 16 amino acids. The junction had 13 bases not matched to a gene; V was cut back by 6 bases and J by 7 bases. Germline-derived CDR1 and CDR2 are SQVTM and ANQGSEA. CDR3 sequence (DNA): TGCAGCGTCCTTAGACTAGCGGGAGATTTGGTGAATGAGCAGTTCTTC. This sequence encodes CSVLRLAGDLVNEQFF.

The chain carries TRBV28 and TRBJ1-4; D uncertain. Germline V lookup: CDR1 MDHEN, CDR2 SYDVKM. There are 15 residues in the CDR3. V lost 7 bases and J lost 5, with 17 bases in between. Here the CDR3 DNA reads TGTGCCAGCAAGATCGGTGGGGTAAGGAATGAAAAACTGTTTTTT. This codes for CASKIGGVRNEKLFF.